Below are 26 T cell receptor beta chains sequenced from a single sample in a study of read filtering for tumor transcriptome and immune sequencing. The library was built from about 400 ng RNA with molecular barcoded adaptors for alpha/delta and beta/gamma chains. Via MiXCR, TCRdb re-called the reads, giving one row per CDR3 protein. Of 39,000 or so distinct CDR3 sequences listed, 13% are singletons. Sequenced input: a population of CD138-negative cells sorted from bone marrow. These receptors originate from a donor at least 40 years old with multiple myeloma.

This clonotype was observed many times. This chain links TRBV19 with TRBJ2-1; a possible D gene is TRBD1 (6 bases). Germline V gene lookup returns CDR1 LNHDA and CDR2 SQIVND (reference sequence). Trimming removed 3 bases at V and 2 bases at J, with 11 bases between. The CDR3 runs 15 residues. CDR3 amino acids: CASSMTGTTYNEQFF. CDR3 nucleotide sequence: TGTGCCAGTAGTATGACAGGCACCACCTACAATGAGCAGTTCTTC. Full variable domain (rest looked up from reference TRBV19 and TRBJ2-1): DGGITQSPKYLFRKEGQNVTLSCEQNLNHDAMYWYRQDPGQGLRLIYYSQIVNDFQKGDIAEGYSVSREKKESFPLTVTSAQKNPTAFYLCASSMTGTTYNEQFFGPGTRLTVL.

This clonotype occurred a few times. This chain links TRBV29-1 with TRBJ2-1, with D perhaps being TRBD1 or TRBD2 (5 bases each). The V gene lost 8 bases and the J gene lost 8 bases, with 16 bases spanning the gap. The CDR3 is made up of 12 amino acids. Germline lookup yields CDR1 SQVTM and CDR2 ANQGSEA. Written as DNA, the CDR3 is TGCAGCTTACAAGGTTTGGGGGATGAGCAGTTCTTC. Its translation is CSLQGLGDEQFF.

This clonotype was counted at least ten times. The chain carries TRBV19 and TRBJ1-4, with D possibly TRBD1 on 5 matching bases. Deletions cut 4 bases from V and 6 bases from J, with 12 bases between. This CDR3 comprises 14 residues. Looked up from germline, CDR1 is LNHDA and CDR2 is SQIVND (reference sequence). CDR3 in DNA: TGTGCCAGTAGTAGCCAGGGCGACTATGAAAAACTGTTTTTT. Amino acids: CASSSQGDYEKLFF. Full variable domain (missing parts from reference TRBV19 and TRBJ1-4): DGGITQSPKYLFRKEGQNVTLSCEQNLNHDAMYWYRQDPGQGLRLIYYSQIVNDFQKGDIAEGYSVSREKKESFPLTVTSAQKNPTAFYLCASSSQGDYEKLFFGSGTQLSVL.

This clonotype occurred many times. V is TRBV5-1 and J is TRBJ1-1; D ambiguous. Per germline, CDR1 SGHRS and CDR2 YFSETQ. Trimming shortened V by 7 bases and J by 0 bases, and 16 bases separated the two germline ends. The CDR3 length is 15 residues. The CDR3 spells CASLPGQAMNTEAFF. CDR3 bases: TGCGCCAGCCTTCCCGGCCAGGCCATGAACACTGAAGCTTTCTTT.

This clonotype has ten or more counts. The J gene is TRBJ2-5, the V gene TRBV12-3 or TRBV12-4, with D perhaps TRBD2 (6 bases). V lost 3 bases and J lost 0, with 11 bases in between. CDR3 length: 15 residues. The CDR3 DNA reads as TGTGCCAGCAGTTTCGGGGGTGGGTACCAAGAGACCCAGTACTTC. Encoded protein: CASSFGGGYQETQYF.

V gene TRBV7-9 combines with J gene TRBJ2-7; D call uncertain. This CDR3 spans 14 amino acids. The V end lost 2 bases, the J end lost 3 bases, and 11 bases lay between the germline ends. Germline V gives CDR1 SEHNR, CDR2 FQNEAQ (reference sequence). CDR3 sequence: CASSLRERNYEQYF. The CDR3 nucleotides are TGTGCCAGCAGCTTACGAGAACGGAACTACGAGCAGTACTTC.

V and J are TRBV28 and TRBJ1-3; D not certain. Looked up from germline, CDR1 is MDHEN and CDR2 is SYDVKM. Trimming left V 6 bases short and J 8 bases short, with 14 bases between. This CDR3 has 13 amino acids. In DNA form, the CDR3 reads TGTGCCAGCAGCATCCCTCCTGGGGACACCATATATTTT. Protein: CASSIPPGDTIYF.

The chain recombines TRBV28 with TRBJ1-3; D gene ambiguous. CDR3 size: 15 residues. V lost 9 bases and J 4 bases, leaving 19 bases between the germline ends. Germline V CDR1 and CDR2: MDHEN, SYDVKM. The CDR3 loop is CASSRDAGRGNTIYF. CDR3 bases: TGTGCCAGTAGTCGCGATGCGGGCCGCGGAAACACCATATATTTT.

This clonotype occurred many times. The chain recombines TRBV7-8 with TRBJ2-5, with D maybe TRBD1 (6 bases). This CDR3 is 14 amino acids long. Trimming removed 5 bases from V and 5 bases from J, with 15 bases in between. CDR1 and CDR2 from the germline V gene are SGHVS and FQNEAQ. CDR3 DNA sequence: TGTGCCAGCAGCCGTTTAAGGGGGACGGAGACCCAGTACTTC. Translating it yields CASSRLRGTETQYF.

This clonotype was found many times. The genes are TRBV7-2 and TRBJ2-1; no clear D gene. Germline CDR1 is SGHTA and CDR2 is FQGNSA. Trimming removed 5 bases from V and 8 bases from J, with 7 bases in between. The CDR3 is 11 amino acids. The chain's CDR3 is CASSSFDEQFF. The CDR3 nucleotides are TGTGCCAGCAGCAGCTTCGATGAGCAGTTCTTC.

This clonotype was counted ten times or more. The chain employs TRBV12-3 or TRBV12-4 and TRBJ1-1; 8 bases fit TRBD1. J gave up 1 base and V 8 bases, and 12 bases lay outside the gene matches. The CDR3 has 16 amino acids. Here the CDR3 DNA reads TGTGCCAGCGGTCCCGGACAGGGTAAGGGGAACACTGAAGCTTTCTTT. Its translation is CASGPGQGKGNTEAFF.

This clonotype was observed at least ten times. The rearrangement joins TRBV15 to TRBJ1-5; D is uncertain. Between the trimmed V and J ends, which lost 4 bases and 3 bases, there was a span of 10 bases. The length of the CDR3 is 14 residues. Germline loops: CDR1 LNHNV, CDR2 YYDKDF (reference sequence). DNA of the CDR3: TGTGCCACCAGCAAGAACTCCATCAATCAGCCCCAGCATTTT. Protein: CATSKNSINQPQHF.

As concerns this clonotype: A read error is likely, as this CDR3 ends without the conserved phenylalanine or tryptophan. This chain links TRBV25-1 with TRBJ2-7; D not certain. Trimming cost V 7 bases and J 5 bases, with 15 bases left between them. This CDR3 comprises 13 residues. Germline V gene sequence: CDR1 MGHDK, CDR2 SYGVNS. The CDR3 region is CASMVPAGDEQYY. The CDR3 DNA is TGTGCCAGCATGGTGCCAGCCGGCGACGAGCAGTACTAC.

This clonotype appeared many times. The chain is built from TRBV7-6 and TRBJ2-1, with 10 bases fitting TRBD2. CDR1 SGHVS and CDR2 FNYEAQ come from the germline V gene. CDR3 length: 14 residues. Trimming at V came to 1 base and at J to 6 bases, leaving 0 bases not matched to a gene. The CDR3 sequence is CASSLGTSGNEQFF. CDR3 DNA sequence: TGTGCCAGCAGCTTAGGGACTAGCGGCAATGAGCAGTTCTTC. Looking up the rest from reference TRBV7-6 and TRBJ2-1 gives the full variable domain: GAGVSQSPRYKVTKRGQDVALRCDPISGHVSLYWYRQALGQGPEFLTYFNYEAQQDKSGLPNDRFSAERPEGSISTLTIQRTEQRDSAMYRCASSLGTSGNEQFFGPGTRLTVL.

This clonotype was found many times. V gene TRBV7-9 combines with J gene TRBJ2-3, with 8 bases that match TRBD2. V was pared by 5 bases and J by 4 bases, with 11 bases of the junction left unmatched. CDR1 and CDR2 from the germline V gene are SEHNR and FQNEAQ (reference sequence). This CDR3 has 16 residues. CDR3 residues: CASSPSRSGRADTQYF. CDR3 sequence (DNA): TGTGCCAGCAGCCCGAGCCGGAGCGGGAGAGCAGATACGCAGTATTTT.

The genes are TRBV2 and TRBJ1-2; 11 bases fit TRBD1. Germline trimming cut 6 bases from V and 6 bases from J; bases unmatched to any gene: 6. The CDR3 contains 14 residues. Germline loops: CDR1 SNHLY, CDR2 FYNNEI. In DNA, the CDR3 is TGTGCCAGCAGGCCTGGACAGGGGGCGGATGGCTACACCTTC. Translated, it gives CASRPGQGADGYTF.

This clonotype was observed a handful of times. A read error is possible here, since a much larger clone lies one base away. This sequence joins TRBV2 and TRBJ1-6, with a weak D call TRBD1 (5 bases). CDR1 SNHLY and CDR2 FYNNEI come from the germline V gene. The CDR3 has 15 amino acids. CDR3 protein: CASSFSQGRNSPPHF. Here the CDR3 DNA reads TGTGCCAGCAGTTTTTCCCAGGGTCGCAATTCACCCCCCCACTTT.

This clonotype was seen many times. The chain carries TRBV5-4 and TRBJ1-2; no clear D gene. This CDR3 is built from 13 residues. V lost 2 bases, J lost 6 bases, and 11 bases lay in between. Germline V gene data show CDR1 as SGHNT and CDR2 as YYREEE (reference sequence). The CDR3 DNA reads TGTGCCAGCAGCTTCGTAGGGAACGATGGCTACACCTTC. Residues: CASSFVGNDGYTF.

This clonotype was picked up many times. The V call is TRBV6-2 or TRBV6-3, the J call TRBJ1-5, with a possible D match to TRBD1 (6 bases). This CDR3 comprises 15 residues. V lost 5 bases and J lost 0, with 11 bases in between. Per germline, CDR1 MNHEY and CDR2 SVGEGT. CDR3: CASSRTDYSNQPQHF. CDR3 in DNA: TGTGCCAGCAGTCGGACAGACTATAGCAATCAGCCCCAGCATTTT.

This clonotype was seen ten or more times. The V call is TRBV5-5, the J call TRBJ2-3; D may correspond to TRBD1 or TRBD2 (6 bases each). CDR1 is SGHKS, CDR2 YYEKEE, per germline (reference sequence). The CDR3 runs to 14 residues. V lost 4 bases and J 1 base, leaving 10 bases between the germline ends. The CDR3 sequence is CASSRGVRTDTQYF. CDR3 coding DNA: TGTGCCAGCAGCAGGGGGGTACGCACAGATACGCAGTATTTT.

Regarding this clonotype: One base away lies a much larger clone, so this may be a sequencing read error. This chain uses TRBV3-1 with TRBJ2-1; 9 bases agree with TRBD2. The CDR3 is 15 residues long. The germline V gene encodes CDR1 LGHDT and CDR2 YNNKEL (reference sequence). CDR3 nucleotide sequence: TGTGCCAGCAGCCAAGCCCCGGGACTAGCCTATGAGCAGTTGTTC. It encodes CASSQAPGLAYEQLF.

For this clonotype: The junction does not match germline at one end; this may be a read error. V gene TRBV7-9 combines with J gene TRBJ2-1; D unresolved. Germline CDR1 reads SEHNR; CDR2 reads FQNEAQ (reference sequence). The length of the CDR3 is 16 residues. The DNA of the CDR3 is TGTGCCAGCAGCTTATTAGGTCCAACAGATTACAATGAGCAGTCCTTC. Encoded protein: CASSLLGPTDYNEQSF.

This clonotype was detected ten times or more. This chain links TRBV4-3 with TRBJ2-2, with D hard to call. There are 14 residues in the CDR3. V dropped 0 bases and J dropped 6 bases, with 8 bases sitting between them. Germline CDR1 and CDR2: LGHNA and YSLEER. In DNA form, the CDR3 reads TGCGCCAGCAGCCAAGATCGATACGCCGGGGAGCTGTTTTTT. Translated: CASSQDRYAGELFF.

As DNA, the CDR3 is TGCAGCGTTCGGATAGGGCCCAGGGGACGGTTTTTT. Encoded protein: CSVRIGPRGRFF. V gene TRBV29-1 combines with J gene TRBJ1-4, with D maybe TRBD1 (6 bases). CDR3 length: 12 amino acids. Deletions cut 5 bases from V and 16 bases from J, with 20 bases between. Germline V gene data show CDR1 as SQVTM and CDR2 as ANQGSEA. Together with reference TRBV29-1 and TRBJ1-4, the CDR3 gives the full variable domain: SAVISQKPSRDICQRGTSLTIQCQVDSQVTMMFWYRQQPGQSLTLIATANQGSEATYESGFVIDKFPISRPNLTFSTLTVSNMSPEDSSIYLCSVRIGPRGRFFGSGTQLSVL.

The table lists this clonotype with many counts. The rearrangement links TRBV20-1 to TRBJ2-5, with 8 bases identical to TRBD2. The CDR3 is 16 residues long. The V and J ends lost 3 bases and 4 bases, in that order; junction bases with no gene match: 13. Per the germline V gene, CDR1 is DFQATT and CDR2 is SNEGSKA (reference sequence). The CDR3 protein is CSARGDGRGSRETQYF. CDR3 DNA: TGCAGTGCTAGGGGTGACGGGAGGGGATCCAGAGAGACCCAGTACTTC.

Ten or more counts support this clonotype. J is TRBJ2-7 and V is TRBV28; D is perhaps TRBD2 (7 bases). Trimming cost V 3 bases and J 2 bases, with 14 bases left between them. CDR3 length: 15 amino acids. CDR1 and CDR2 (germline): MDHEN, SYDVKM. CDR3 residues: CASSLWGGGTYEQYF. For the CDR3, the DNA is TGTGCCAGCAGTTTGTGGGGAGGGGGGACCTACGAGCAGTACTTC.